What follows are 4 T cell receptor beta chains derived from one specimen sequenced in a study of blood T cell repertoires in COVID-19. Here immunoSEQ multiplex PCR was the method, and the copy in TCRdb shows in-frame clones only, minus some. The repertoire holds about 200,000 clones, with 85% to 90% as singletons. Sequenced material: peripheral blood. Source of these receptors: a middle-aged man with acute or convalescent COVID-19.

This clone was seen more than once but under ten times. The rearrangement joins TRBV7-9 to TRBJ1-4; D uncertain. The CDR3 has 15 amino acids. Trimming removed 2 bases at V and 7 bases at J, with 14 bases between. The germline V gene encodes CDR1 SEHNR and CDR2 FQNEAQ (reference sequence). The DNA of the CDR3 is TGTGCCAGCAGCTTAAGTGCCGGGTTGGTTGAAAAACTGTTTTTT. Translating gives CASSLSAGLVEKLFF.

The rearrangement joins TRBV7-9 to TRBJ1-4, with a tentative D call TRBD1 (6 bases). CDR1 and CDR2 (germline): SEHNR, FQNEAQ (reference sequence). V dropped 2 bases and J dropped 5 bases, with 9 bases sitting between them. This CDR3 is 14 amino acids long. CDR3 coding DNA: TGTGCCAGCAGCTTAAGACAGGAGAATGAAAAACTGTTTTTT. Amino acids: CASSLRQENEKLFF.

The chain combines TRBV19 with TRBJ1-5; 7 bases are a match to TRBD1. Germline values: CDR1 LNHDA, CDR2 SQIVND (reference sequence). V trimming: 3 bases; J trimming: 8 bases; junction bases outside the gene matches: 13. This CDR3 has 16 residues. The CDR3 bases are TGTGCCAGTAGTATGCCCAGACAGGGCCCGGTCGAGCCCCAGCATTTT. This translates into CASSMPRQGPVEPQHF.

The chain uses TRBV9 and TRBJ1-2; D remains ambiguous. The germline V gene has CDR1 SGDLS and CDR2 YYNGEE. This CDR3 has 13 residues. The germline V and J ends were trimmed by 3 bases and 9 bases, with 15 bases remaining between them. The CDR3 DNA follows: TGTGCCAGCAGCGCGGTACGGGGTAGAAGCTACACCTTC. It codes for CASSAVRGRSYTF.